These T cell receptor beta chains were read from a single sample in a study of PD-1 blockade in classical Hodgkin lymphoma. Only in-frame clones appear in the TCRdb table, and some are missing; sequencing was by immunoSEQ multiplex PCR. The sample has some 17,000 clones; 60% to 80% are singletons. The sample consisted of CD4+ T cells from blood, taken before the fourth cycle of nivolumab. These receptors were obtained from a human donor with classical Hodgkin lymphoma. The CDR3 runs from the conserved cysteine through the conserved F or W. Each record gives: D gene, J gene, clone size, V gene, CDR3 DNA, CDR3 protein. The D gene is left open where the match is weak. Not every row has a clone size; where given, it reads once, few, many or a size class.

D: .
J: TRBJ2-7
size: medium-sized
V: TRBV21-1
DNA: TGTGCCAGCAGCAACCTCCCGGGCCTCTACGAGCAGTACTTC
CDR3: CASSNLPGLYEQYF

D: .
J: TRBJ2-7
size: .
V: TRBV6-5
DNA: TGTGCCAGCAGTTACTCTGGGGGTTTCGAGCAGTACTTC
CDR3: CASSYSGGFEQYF

D: .
J: TRBJ2-5
size: .
V: TRBV2
DNA: TGTGCCAGCAGTGGGGGGTTGTGGGAGACCCAGTACTTC
CDR3: CASSGGLWETQYF

D: .
J: TRBJ2-3
size: few
V: TRBV5-4
DNA: TGTGCCAGCTCACGGACGGGGAGCACAGATACGCAGTATTTT
CDR3: CASSRTGSTDTQYF

D: .
J: TRBJ1-2
size: .
V: TRBV10-3
DNA: TGTGCCATCAGTGGCACTAACTATGGCTACACCTTC
CDR3: CAISGTNYGYTF

D: TRBD2
J: TRBJ2-2
size: .
V: TRBV7-2
DNA: TGTGCCAGCAGCTTAGCCTCGCGGGGGACCGGGGAGCTGTTTTTT
CDR3: CASSLASRGTGELFF

D: TRBD2
J: TRBJ2-7
size: .
V: TRBV9
DNA: TGTGCCAGCAGCCCACAACTAGCGGGAGAGGGCGAGCAGTACTTC
CDR3: CASSPQLAGEGEQYF

D: TRBD1
J: TRBJ2-5
size: .
V: TRBV18
DNA: TGTGCCAGCTCCCCGGGACAGGGGGAGACCCAGTACTTC
CDR3: CASSPGQGETQYF

D: TRBD1
J: TRBJ2-1
size: .
V: TRBV5-1
DNA: TGCGCCAGCAGAACAACCACAGGGGGCCGGGAGCAGTTCTTC
CDR3: CASRTTTGGREQFF

D: TRBD1
J: TRBJ2-7
size: .
V: TRBV6-5
DNA: TGTGCCAGCAGTTACTCGAGTGGGACAGGAGACTACGAGCAGTACTTC
CDR3: CASSYSSGTGDYEQYF

D: TRBD2
J: TRBJ2-3
size: .
V: TRBV6-5
DNA: TGTGCCAGCAGGAGGACTAGCGGGGGCGCGTGGCAGTATTTT
CDR3: CASRRTSGGAWQYF

D: .
J: TRBJ2-7
size: .
V: TRBV5-1
DNA: TGCGCCAGTCGGATGACGGAAAGCTCCTACGAGCAGTACTTC
CDR3: CASRMTESSYEQYF

D: .
J: TRBJ1-6
size: .
V: TRBV30
DNA: TGTGCCTGGTCTCTTCTTTATAATTCACCCCTCCACTTT
CDR3: CAWSLLYNSPLHF

D: .
J: TRBJ1-1
size: .
V: TRBV7-2
DNA: TGTGCCAGCAGCTCGAGGGCACCCCTGGCTTTCTTT
CDR3: CASSSRAPLAFF

D: .
J: TRBJ2-7
size: .
V: TRBV7-2
DNA: TGTGCCAGCAGCTTCCTCCCGAGCTCCTACGAGCAGTACTTC
CDR3: CASSFLPSSYEQYF

D: .
J: TRBJ1-4
size: few
V: TRBV5-5
DNA: TGTGCCAGCAGCTTGGGTGAGGGCCCGGTCGGAGATGAAAAACTGTTTTTT
CDR3: CASSLGEGPVGDEKLFF

D: .
J: TRBJ1-1
size: once
V: TRBV6-5
DNA: TGTGCCAGCAGGCCACTGGGGGAGGGGAACACTGAAGCTTTCTTT
CDR3: CASRPLGEGNTEAFF

D: .
J: TRBJ2-5
size: .
V: TRBV5-8
DNA: TGTGCCAGCAGCAGGGGACTTCAAGAGACCCAGTACTTC
CDR3: CASSRGLQETQYF

D: .
J: TRBJ1-2
size: .
V: TRBV2
DNA: TGTGCCAGCAGTGAAAGGGGGGGTGAAGTAACTAACTATGGCTACACCTTC
CDR3: CASSERGGEVTNYGYTF

D: .
J: TRBJ2-7
size: few
V: TRBV5-5
DNA: TGTGCCAGCAGGGCGTTGGGCAGAGGGCTCGGAGAGCAGTACTTC
CDR3: CASRALGRGLGEQYF

D: TRBD1
J: TRBJ1-5
size: .
V: TRBV2
DNA: TGTGCCGCCGGGACAGGGATTTTCCAGCCCCAGCATTTT
CDR3: CAAGTGIFQPQHF

D: .
J: TRBJ2-7
size: .
V: TRBV4-3
DNA: TGCGCCAGCAGCCAAGACACCCTTCTAGGGGAGCAGTACTTC
CDR3: CASSQDTLLGEQYF

D: .
J: TRBJ2-3
size: few
V: TRBV5-1
DNA: TGCGCCAGCAGCTATTCCAGGGTATCAGATACGCAGTATTTT
CDR3: CASSYSRVSDTQYF

D: TRBD1
J: TRBJ1-3
size: .
V: TRBV10-3
DNA: TGTGCCATCAGCCGTGGGGACCGGGACAGGGGGGTTTACTCTGGAAACACCATATATTTT
CDR3: CAISRGDRDRGVYSGNTIYF

D: TRBD1
J: TRBJ2-7
size: few
V: TRBV6-1
DNA: TGTGCCAGCGGACATGTACCGGGACAGGGCTACGAGCAGTACTTC
CDR3: CASGHVPGQGYEQYF

D: .
J: TRBJ2-7
size: .
V: TRBV6-4
DNA: TGTGCCAGCAGCGAGGGGACCTCCTACGAGCAGTACTTC
CDR3: CASSEGTSYEQYF

D: .
J: TRBJ2-3
size: .
V: TRBV7-2
DNA: TGTGCCAGCAGCTTAGCGGGGACTAGCACAGATACGCAGTATTTT
CDR3: CASSLAGTSTDTQYF

D: TRBD1
J: TRBJ1-3
size: once
V: TRBV2
DNA: TGTGCCAGCAGTAGCCTAACAGGGGAACTCTCTGGAAACACCATATATTTT
CDR3: CASSSLTGELSGNTIYF

D: .
J: TRBJ2-6
size: .
V: TRBV9
DNA: TGTGCCAGCAGCGTAGCTTCTGGGGCCAACGTCCTGACTTTC
CDR3: CASSVASGANVLTF

D: .
J: TRBJ2-2
size: .
V: TRBV5-1
DNA: TGCGCCAGCAGCTTGGAGCTCACCGGGGAGCTGTTTTTT
CDR3: CASSLELTGELFF

D: .
J: TRBJ1-6
size: .
V: TRBV7-2
DNA: TGTGCCAGCAGCCCCGCAGGGCTTTTCAATTCACCCCTCCACTTT
CDR3: CASSPAGLFNSPLHF

D: .
J: TRBJ1-5
size: few
V: TRBV5-5
DNA: TGTGCCAGCAGCCCCCAGGGCTATCAGCCCCAGCATTTT
CDR3: CASSPQGYQPQHF

D: .
J: TRBJ2-5
size: .
V: TRBV6-6
DNA: TGTGCCAGCAGTTCCGCGGGGTGGGAGTACTTC
CDR3: CASSSAGWEYF

D: TRBD1
J: TRBJ2-2
size: .
V: TRBV7-2
DNA: TGTGCCAGCAGCGGACAGGGGTTTACCGGGGAGCTGTTTTTT
CDR3: CASSGQGFTGELFF

D: .
J: TRBJ2-6
size: once
V: TRBV6-1
DNA: TGTGCCAGCCGTAACCCTACATTAGGGGCCAACGTCCTGACTTTC
CDR3: CASRNPTLGANVLTF

D: .
J: TRBJ2-1
size: .
V: TRBV27
DNA: TGTGCCAGCAGTTTTATATGGAACAATGAGCAGTTCTTC
CDR3: CASSFIWNNEQFF

D: .
J: TRBJ1-3
size: medium-sized
V: TRBV19
DNA: TGTGCCAGCGGACACAGGGTCGCAGGAAACACCATATATTTT
CDR3: CASGHRVAGNTIYF

D: .
J: TRBJ1-1
size: .
V: TRBV7-9
DNA: TGTGCCAGCAGCCCGAATAGAATCATGAACACTGAAGCTTTCTTT
CDR3: CASSPNRIMNTEAFF

D: TRBD1
J: TRBJ1-1
size: .
V: TRBV29-1
DNA: TGCAGCGTGCGGACAGGATCTTCGAACACTGAAGCTTTCTTT
CDR3: CSVRTGSSNTEAFF

D: TRBD1
J: TRBJ1-3
size: .
V: TRBV10-3
DNA: TGTGCCGCCACAGGGGTGGCTGGAAACACCATATATTTT
CDR3: CAATGVAGNTIYF

D: .
J: TRBJ1-3
size: .
V: TRBV6-6
DNA: TGTGCCAGCAGCTTAACCGTCTCTGGAAACACCATATATTTT
CDR3: CASSLTVSGNTIYF

D: .
J: TRBJ2-5
size: .
V: TRBV5-8
DNA: TGTGCCAGCAATAATTATATTGGCCTACCTCAAGAGACCCAGTACTTC
CDR3: CASNNYIGLPQETQYF

D: TRBD1
J: TRBJ1-4
size: .
V: TRBV18
DNA: TGTGCCAGCTCACTTGGTTCGACAGGGTGGAATGAAAAACTGTTTTTT
CDR3: CASSLGSTGWNEKLFF

D: TRBD1
J: TRBJ2-1
size: .
V: TRBV2
DNA: TGTGCCAGGACAGGGGAAGGTTACAATGAGCAGTTCTTC
CDR3: CARTGEGYNEQFF

D: TRBD1
J: TRBJ2-1
size: large
V: TRBV5-8
DNA: TGTGCCAGCAGTGCCGGGGGGACAGGGGGCTACAATGAGCAGTTCTTC
CDR3: CASSAGGTGGYNEQFF

D: .
J: TRBJ1-1
size: few
V: TRBV15
DNA: TGTGCCACCAGTTGGGGAGCGAACACTGAAGCTTTCTTT
CDR3: CATSWGANTEAFF

D: TRBD1
J: TRBJ1-2
size: once
V: TRBV4-3
DNA: TGCGCCAGCAGCCAAGATCGATCGACGGGACAGGGGTACTATGGCTACACCTTC
CDR3: CASSQDRSTGQGYYGYTF